These 10 T cell receptor beta chains originate from one sample sequenced in a study of T cell clonotyping in hematopoietic cell transplantation. Method: immunoSEQ multiplex PCR; TCRdb's copy keeps in-frame clones and lacks some. Of around 5,000 clones listed, about 29% are singletons. Regarding time point: recipient sample about 28 days before transplant, after cytoreduction. The specimen comprised peripheral blood mononuclear cells, sampled before stem cell transplant. The receptors here all came from a man aged 50-60 years with myelofibrosis. Some clones in this sample may be carry-over from other donors' samples.

Only a few counts were recorded for this clone. This sequence joins TRBV2 and TRBJ2-7; TRBD2 is a possible D gene (6 bases). V was clipped by 7 bases and J by 5 bases, with 12 bases between them. The CDR3 has 12 residues. Germline lookup yields CDR1 SNHLY and CDR2 FYNNEI. CDR3: CASKSGDHEQYF. The CDR3 region has the DNA TGTGCCAGCAAATCGGGGGATCACGAGCAGTACTTC.

The chain employs TRBV6-5 and TRBJ1-1; D is unclear. CDR1 is MNHEY, CDR2 SVGAGI, per germline. The CDR3 is 11 residues long. V was trimmed by 8 bases and J by 8 bases, leaving 12 bases between them. CDR3 loop: CASRKYREAFF. As DNA, the CDR3 is TGTGCCAGCCGGAAATATCGGGAAGCTTTCTTT.

The chain employs TRBV30 and TRBJ1-1; no firm D call. CDR3 length: 14 amino acids. Germline lookup yields CDR1 GTSNPN and CDR2 SVGIG (reference sequence). The V end lost 0 bases, the J end lost 4 bases, and 12 bases lay between the germline ends. The CDR3 DNA reads as TGTGCCTGGAGTGTAAGTTATGCGGTCACTGAAGCTTTCTTT. This codes for CAWSVSYAVTEAFF. Combining the CDR3 with reference TRBV30 and TRBJ1-1 gives the whole variable domain SQTIHQWPATLVQPVGSPLSLECTVEGTSNPNLYWYRQAAGRGLQLLFYSVGIGQISSEVPQNLSASRPQDRQFILSSKKLLLSDSGFYLCAWSVSYAVTEAFFGQGTRLTVV.

The V gene is TRBV30, the J gene TRBJ1-2, with D unresolved. The CDR3 is 12 residues long. Trimming shortened V by 5 bases and J by 3 bases, and 10 bases separated the two germline ends. Germline CDR1 reads GTSNPN; CDR2 reads SVGIG (reference sequence). The CDR3 region is CAWSTRDYGYTF. CDR3 nucleotide sequence: TGTGCCTGGTCAACTAGGGACTATGGCTACACCTTC.

For this clone: Mismatch with germline at one junction end may stem from a read error. The rearrangement joins TRBV4-3 to TRBJ2-7; D is perhaps TRBD2 (7 bases). Per germline, CDR1 LGHNA and CDR2 YSLEER. The CDR3 covers 17 residues. The CDR3 DNA follows: TGCGCCAGCAGCCAAGATTGGGGAGGGGGAGAGGCCTACGAGCAGCACTTC. This translates into CASSQDWGGGEAYEQHF.

In this sample, this clone is medium-sized (0.01 to 0.1%). This chain links TRBV7-9 with TRBJ2-7; no definite D call. V lost 0 bases to trimming and J lost 2 bases, with 8 bases between them. Looked up from germline, CDR1 is SEHNR and CDR2 is FQNEAQ (reference sequence). This CDR3 spans 14 amino acids. CDR3 amino acids: CASSLASAAYEQYF. CDR3 bases: TGTGCCAGCAGCTTAGCGTCGGCGGCCTACGAGCAGTACTTC.

This rearrangement joins TRBV30 to TRBJ2-7; the D gene could be TRBD1 or TRBD2 (5 bases each). The CDR3 totals 15 residues. Trimming pared 3 bases from V and 7 bases from J, leaving 22 bases between. CDR1 is GTSNPN and CDR2 is SVGIG in the germline V gene (reference sequence). CDR3 sequence: CAWSRNGHPGEEQYF. In DNA form, the CDR3 reads TGTGCCTGGAGCCGAAATGGACACCCTGGGGAGGAGCAGTACTTC.

This clone has a handful of counts. The rearrangement joins TRBV29-1 to TRBJ2-3, with TRBD2 as a possible D gene (6 bases). Germline-derived CDR1 and CDR2 are SQVTM and ANQGSEA. There are 12 residues in the CDR3. Trimming cost V 3 bases and J 3 bases, with 7 bases left between them. The CDR3 protein is CSVEEGTDTQYF. The DNA for the CDR3 is TGCAGCGTTGAGGAGGGGACAGATACGCAGTATTTT.

V usage is TRBV5-7 and J usage is TRBJ2-3; possible D gene TRBD1, 9 bases. TRBV5-7 is identified as an open reading frame with a role that is uncertain. V lost 0 bases and J lost 14, with 19 bases in between. The CDR3 extends over 14 amino acids. This chain's CDR3 is CASSLAGGTGSGYF. DNA for the CDR3: TGTGCCAGCAGCTTGGCGGGGGGGACAGGGTCGGGGTATTTT.

This clone showed up just a few times. The V gene is TRBV5-1, the J gene TRBJ2-7; TRBD2 matches 7 bases. The CDR3 consists of 15 residues. CDR1 is SGHRS and CDR2 is YFSETQ in the germline V gene. The junction had 8 bases not matched to a gene; V was cut back by 0 bases and J by 5 bases. The CDR3 DNA sequence: TGCGCCAGCAGCTTGGATGGGGGGGTGGACGACGAGCAGTACTTC. This gives the protein CASSLDGGVDDEQYF.